One sample yielded the 13 T cell receptor beta chains listed below, sequenced in a study of technical replicates of blood from several donors. The protocol was immunoSEQ multiplex PCR, while the TCRdb copy is restricted to in-frame clones and leaves out a portion. Among tens of thousands of clones listed, 90% to 95% were seen once. Sequences were obtained from T cells isolated from PBMCs. The receptors here all came from a human donor in good health.

The chain uses TRBV2 and TRBJ2-7, with 7 positions matching TRBD1. The J segment lost 3 bases and the V segment lost 5 bases, leaving 4 bases of the junction unmatched. The CDR3 is made up of 13 amino acids. CDR1 and CDR2 (germline): SNHLY, FYNNEI. Here the CDR3 DNA reads TGTGCCAGCAGTATCGGACAGGACTACGAGCAGTACTTC. It encodes CASSIGQDYEQYF.

The chain has TRBV2 and TRBJ2-7; TRBD1 might be the D (6 bases). The CDR3 length is 12 residues. Germline lookup yields CDR1 SNHLY and CDR2 FYNNEI. V was clipped by 5 bases and J by 4 bases, with 9 bases between them. The chain's CDR3 is CASSQQGYEQYF. The DNA of the CDR3 is TGTGCCAGCAGTCAACAGGGATACGAGCAGTACTTC.

The J gene is TRBJ2-7, the V gene TRBV5-1, with D possibly matching TRBD2 (6 bases). V was clipped by 5 bases and J by 3 bases, with 6 bases between them. Germline CDR1 and CDR2: SGHRS and YFSETQ. The CDR3 consists of 11 residues. CDR3 amino acids: CASRRGYEQYF. The CDR3 DNA reads TGCGCCAGCAGGCGGGGCTACGAGCAGTACTTC.

The rearrangement uses TRBV19 and TRBJ2-5, with unresolved D. Germline-derived CDR1 and CDR2 are LNHDA and SQIVND (reference sequence). The CDR3 has 13 residues. V shed 5 bases and J shed 5 bases, with 12 bases lying between them. CDR3 in amino acids: CASSPLQRETQYF. In nucleotides, the CDR3 is TGTGCCAGTAGTCCACTTCAGAGGGAGACCCAGTACTTC.

The chain links TRBV30 to TRBJ1-1; no clear D. The ends were cut back, 5 bases at V and 4 bases at J, with 14 bases in the middle. This CDR3 is built from 13 residues. Germline V gene lookup returns CDR1 GTSNPN and CDR2 SVGIG (reference sequence). CDR3 nucleotide sequence: TGTGCCTGGGGTCGGGGTGCTAGCACTGAAGCTTTCTTT. It specifies CAWGRGASTEAFF.

This clone has only one observation. The chain carries TRBV4-3 and TRBJ1-1; TRBD1 might be the D (5 bases). Trimming took 3 bases from V and 5 from J, leaving 16 bases between them. CDR1 and CDR2 from the germline V gene are LGHNA and YSLEER. This CDR3 has 15 residues. The CDR3 coding sequence is TGCGCCAGCAGCCAGCCCGGCGTGGGGGGGACTGAAGCTTTCTTT. Its translation: CASSQPGVGGTEAFF.

The V and J genes are TRBV7-3 and TRBJ1-1; a possible D gene is TRBD1 (6 bases). The V end was cut by 8 bases, the J end by 4 bases, with 11 bases between. CDR1 and CDR2 from the germline V gene are SGHTA and FQGTGA. The CDR3 extends over 12 amino acids. CDR3 loop: CASQGLGTEAFF. The CDR3 nucleotides read TGTGCCAGCCAGGGGCTAGGCACTGAAGCTTTCTTT.

This chain uses TRBV7-2 with TRBJ2-7; D is undetermined. The CDR3 loop spans 13 amino acids. Trimming shortened V by 1 base and J by 0 bases, and 4 bases separated the two germline ends. The V gene's germline CDR1 is SGHTA and CDR2 FQGNSA. The CDR3 bases are TGTGCCAGCAGCTTAGTTAGCTCCTACGAGCAGTACTTC. This gives the protein CASSLVSSYEQYF. The whole variable domain, remainder taken from reference TRBV7-2 and TRBJ2-7, is GAGVSQSPSNKVTEKGKDVELRCDPISGHTALYWYRQSLGQGLEFLIYFQGNSAPDKSGLPSDRFSAERTGGSVSTLTIQRTQQEDSAVYLCASSLVSSYEQYFGPGTRLTVT.

The J gene is TRBJ2-5, the V gene TRBV6-5; D uncertain. This CDR3 is 14 amino acids long. The germline V gene encodes CDR1 MNHEY and CDR2 SVGAGI. V was cut by 4 bases and J by 3 bases, with 12 bases left in between. The CDR3 sequence: CASSLTSLEETQYF. CDR3 DNA sequence: TGTGCCAGCAGTTTGACAAGTTTAGAAGAGACCCAGTACTTC.

This clone was picked up one time. This chain uses TRBV4-2 with TRBJ1-2; D is possibly TRBD1 (5 bases). Germline loops: CDR1 LGHNA, CDR2 YNFKEQ. The CDR3 is 15 residues long. Trimming shortened V by 2 bases and J by 4 bases, and 14 bases separated the two germline ends. DNA of the CDR3: TGTGCCAGCAGCCAACCTCAGCAGGGCGTCTATGGCTACACCTTC. It specifies CASSQPQQGVYGYTF.

V and J are TRBV27 and TRBJ1-1; D might be TRBD1 (6 bases). The CDR3 is made up of 14 amino acids. V gave up 6 bases and J gave up 5 bases, with 16 bases separating them. Germline V gene sequence: CDR1 MNHEY, CDR2 SMNVEV (reference sequence). The CDR3 sequence is CASSLTGSLTEAFF. DNA of the CDR3: TGTGCCAGCAGCCTTACAGGGAGCTTGACTGAAGCTTTCTTT.

The gene calls are TRBV27 and TRBJ1-2; 9 positions match TRBD1. Germline V gene data show CDR1 as MNHEY and CDR2 as SMNVEV (reference sequence). This CDR3 is built from 16 residues. V dropped 2 bases and J dropped 4; count of bases not matched to a gene: 8. The CDR3 DNA reads as TGTGCCAGCAGTTTAAGTAACAGGGGGCGCGGCTATGGCTACACCTTC. The encoded protein is CASSLSNRGRGYGYTF.

The rearrangement uses TRBV7-6 and TRBJ2-3; D uncertain. Deletions cut 5 bases from V and 4 bases from J, with 7 bases between. This CDR3 contains 12 residues. Germline assignment: CDR1 SGHVS and CDR2 FNYEAQ. The CDR3 here is CASSPIADTQYF. DNA for the CDR3: TGTGCCAGCAGCCCTATCGCAGATACGCAGTATTTT.